This T cell receptor (beta chain) was identified during a study of beta chain features in type 1 diabetes. Study results and caveats: The influence of HLA type on TCRB rearrangement stayed undetermined. For Type 1 diabetes patients, all four CD4+ subsets carried TCRB CDR3s that were moderately but significantly shorter. Patients and controls would share equally any PCR tilt toward shorter templates.

This clone was picked up a small number of times. Its cognate antigen is unknown. A CD45RO/CCR7/CD25/CD127/CD95/CD27 panel sorted naive, central memory, regulatory and stem cell-like memory CD4+ cells. The CDR3 runs to 17 residues. With V trimmed by 10 bases and J by 3 bases, 16 bases remained unmatched. Germline V gene lookup returns CDR1 MNHEY and CDR2 SMNVEV (reference sequence). The whole isolated RNA underwent reverse transcription, so sequencing captured expressed TCRB transcripts. Mean read depth for naive, central memory and regulatory T cell samples was around 3.5 million reads. The repertoire was sequenced with immunoSEQ multiplex PCR; TCRdb's copy has only in-frame clones and lacks some. The sample consists of more than 300,000 clones, about 12% of them appearing once.

The source of this sequence is a woman between 18 and 30 years old with type 1 diabetes. The sample comprised naive CD4+ T cells from blood. The chain joins TRBV27 to TRBJ2-3, with 10 positions matching TRBD1. CDR3 residues: CATTYGGTGVWTDTQYF. The CDR3 DNA follows: TGTGCCACCACATACGGAGGGACAGGGGTTTGGACAGATACGCAGTATTTT.